This TCR beta chain was recorded in a study of T cell changes during pregnancy in multiple sclerosis. Trimming stripped 0 bases from V and 3 bases from J, with 7 bases between. CDR1 and CDR2 from the germline V gene are SGHKS and YYEKEE (reference sequence). The CDR3 has 13 residues. Generated by immunoSEQ multiplex PCR, the TCRdb table keeps only in-frame clones and is missing some. Of roughly 100,000 clones listed, 92% are singletons. The source material was peripheral blood, sampled after pregnancy. The chain couples TRBV5-5 to TRBJ2-7; no firm D call. This receptor was obtained from a female donor with multiple sclerosis, enrolled in a pregnancy study. The CDR3 loop reads CASSLGPYYEQYF. In DNA form, the CDR3 reads TGTGCCAGCAGCTTGGGGCCGTACTACGAGCAGTACTTC.